One and the same sample provided the 27 T cell receptor beta chains below, sequenced in a study of shared clonotypes between healthy human individuals. Method: immunoSEQ multiplex PCR; TCRdb's copy keeps in-frame clones and lacks some. Seen here are approximately 100,000 clones, roughly 69% observed once, and the top ten hold less than 50%. The sequencing sample was made of memory CD8+ T cells sorted from blood. The subset: CD45RO+ cells pooled with CCR7-negative TemRA cells. All receptors derive from a man between 25 and 39 years old in good health.

The CDR3 DNA sequence: TGCGCCAGCAGCCAAGTAGGAGGACTAGCGGGTGGGGGGGCCTACGAGCAGTACTTC. It codes for CASSQVGGLAGGGAYEQYF. The rearrangement joins TRBV4-3 to TRBJ2-7; 11 positions match TRBD2. The germline CDR1 and CDR2 sequences are LGHNA and YSLEER. This CDR3 is 19 amino acids long. V lost 1 base to trimming and J lost 2 bases; unmatched junction nucleotides: 13.

The rearrangement links TRBV29-1 to TRBJ2-1; D uncertain. The CDR3 extends over 10 amino acids. Germline loops: CDR1 SQVTM, CDR2 ANQGSEA. V was shortened by 5 bases and J by 4 bases, with 3 bases between the two germline ends. The CDR3 loop reads CSVWYNEQFF. In nucleotides, the CDR3 is TGCAGCGTTTGGTACAATGAGCAGTTCTTC.

The chain joins TRBV18 to TRBJ1-1; unclear D gene. The length of the CDR3 is 13 residues. V was trimmed by 2 bases and J by 7 bases, leaving 11 bases between them. Per germline, CDR1 KGHSH and CDR2 LQKENI. CDR3 DNA: TGTGCCAGCTCACCAGACATGTTCGGTGAAGCTTTCTTT. Amino acid sequence: CASSPDMFGEAFF.

The J gene is TRBJ2-3, the V gene TRBV6-5; D is tentatively TRBD1 or TRBD2 (5 bases each). The CDR3 consists of 12 residues. V gave up 7 bases and J gave up 11 bases, with 16 bases separating them. CDR1 and CDR2 from the germline V gene are MNHEY and SVGAGI. CDR3 amino acids: CASKLPGTKQYF. CDR3 nucleotide sequence: TGTGCCAGCAAATTACCCGGGACCAAGCAGTATTTT.

This chain connects TRBV7-9 to TRBJ2-7; D gene ambiguous. The CDR3 is made up of 16 amino acids. Per germline, CDR1 SEHNR and CDR2 FQNEAQ (reference sequence). Trimming pared 8 bases from V and 3 bases from J, leaving 23 bases between. For the CDR3, the DNA is TGTGCCAGCTCACAGCAGGTCACACTTTACATCTACGAGCAGTACTTC. The encoded protein is CASSQQVTLYIYEQYF.

The chain recombines TRBV5-5 with TRBJ1-2; D is possibly TRBD1 (5 bases). CDR3 length equals 15 residues. Trimming stripped 3 bases from V and 4 bases from J, with 16 bases between. CDR1 is SGHKS and CDR2 is YYEKEE in the germline V gene (reference sequence). CDR3 DNA sequence: TGTGCCAGCAGCTCGAGACCGGGGGACTCCTATGGCTACACCTTC. Protein sequence: CASSSRPGDSYGYTF.

This chain uses TRBV7-8 with TRBJ2-1, with 9 bases lining up with TRBD2. V dropped 10 bases and J dropped 9; count of bases not matched to a gene: 13. Germline-derived CDR1 and CDR2 are SGHVS and FQNEAQ. The CDR3 has 14 residues. CDR3 protein: CATWSAGGSFEQFF. The CDR3 DNA sequence: TGTGCCACCTGGTCGGCGGGGGGGTCTTTTGAGCAGTTCTTC.

The chain is built from TRBV5-6 and TRBJ1-4; D is undetermined. Germline CDR1 SGHDT, CDR2 YYEEEE. The CDR3 loop spans 16 amino acids. V was shortened by 0 bases and J by 8 bases, with 17 bases between the two germline ends. In DNA form, the CDR3 reads TGTGCCAGCAGCTTGGGCCTGGGAGCGCGTGGGGAAAAACTGTTTTTT. Protein sequence: CASSLGLGARGEKLFF.

The chain couples TRBV19 to TRBJ2-1; 7 bases match TRBD1. Germline CDR1 LNHDA, CDR2 SQIVND (reference sequence). CDR3 length: 16 residues. V trimming: 8 bases; J trimming: 3 bases; junction bases outside the gene matches: 13. CDR3 residues: CASGPSRDRFYNEQFF. In nucleotides, the CDR3 is TGTGCCAGTGGACCAAGTAGGGACAGATTCTACAATGAGCAGTTCTTC.

A remark on this clone: The sample holds other DNA sequences that translate to the same CDR3. The rearrangement links TRBV7-9 to TRBJ1-2, with D hard to call. V lost 2 bases, J lost 4 bases, and 11 bases lay in between. The germline gives CDR1 SEHNR, CDR2 FQNEAQ (reference sequence). The CDR3 runs 14 residues. CDR3 protein: CASSLSLNLYGYTF. CDR3 nucleotide sequence: TGTGCCAGCAGCTTATCACTAAATCTCTATGGCTACACCTTC.

The rearrangement joins TRBV27 to TRBJ2-1; the match to TRBD2 covers 7 bases. In germline, CDR1 is MNHEY, CDR2 SMNVEV (reference sequence). The CDR3 is made up of 13 amino acids. The trim removed 8 bases at V and 8 bases at J, leaving 9 bases unmatched. As DNA, the CDR3 is TGTGCCAGCCGGGGGACTACGCAATATGAGCAGTTCTTC. It codes for CASRGTTQYEQFF.

The V call is TRBV4-3, the J call TRBJ2-1; maybe TRBD1 (5 bases). The CDR3 runs to 12 residues. Germline V lookup: CDR1 LGHNA, CDR2 YSLEER. Trimming cost V 0 bases and J 10 bases, with 7 bases left between them. The CDR3 sequence: CASSQDPGEQFF. The CDR3 nucleotides are TGCGCCAGCAGCCAAGATCCAGGGGAGCAGTTCTTC.

Points on this clone: Distinct nucleotide sequences in the sample also encode this CDR3. The chain joins TRBV13 to TRBJ2-5; 15 bases fit TRBD2. The CDR3 covers 16 residues. Germline V gene sequence: CDR1 PRHDT, CDR2 FYEKMQ (reference sequence). Germline trimming cut 4 bases from V and 2 bases from J; bases unmatched to any gene: 2. The CDR3 loop is CASSSGTSGRQETQYF. Here the CDR3 DNA reads TGTGCCAGCAGCTCAGGGACTAGCGGGAGGCAAGAGACCCAGTACTTC.

This clone has only one observation. The chain uses TRBV2 and TRBJ2-7; TRBD2 might be the D (6 bases). The CDR3 contains 14 residues. Deletions cut 8 bases from V and 0 bases from J, with 14 bases between. Germline-derived CDR1 and CDR2 are SNHLY and FYNNEI. This CDR3 reads CASGWAGTSYEQYF. CDR3 nucleotides: TGTGCCAGCGGGTGGGCGGGGACCTCCTACGAGCAGTACTTC.

The genes are TRBV6-5 and TRBJ2-7; D remains unclear. The CDR3 sequence is 11 residues long. The ends were cut back, 6 bases at V and 2 bases at J, with 5 bases in the middle. In germline, CDR1 is MNHEY, CDR2 SVGAGI. As DNA, the CDR3 is TGTGCCAGCAGCCCCCCCTACGAGCAGTACTTC. Translated, it gives CASSPPYEQYF.

The chain recombines TRBV7-9 with TRBJ1-5; D uncertain. V lost 7 bases and J lost 1, with 8 bases in between. This CDR3 spans 13 amino acids. From germline, CDR1 is SEHNR and CDR2 FQNEAQ (reference sequence). The CDR3 reads CASKRESNQPQHF. Here the CDR3 DNA reads TGTGCCAGCAAGAGGGAAAGCAATCAGCCCCAGCATTTT.

The rearrangement links TRBV7-9 to TRBJ2-7, with no clear D. This CDR3 spans 11 amino acids. V was shortened by 8 bases and J by 5 bases, with 10 bases between the two germline ends. Per germline, CDR1 SEHNR and CDR2 FQNEAQ (reference sequence). The CDR3 DNA follows: TGTGCCAGCCACGGGCCCAACGAGCAGTACTTC. This codes for CASHGPNEQYF.

The V gene is TRBV27, the J gene TRBJ2-1, with 11 bases lining up with TRBD2. V dropped 5 bases and J dropped 9; count of bases not matched to a gene: 12. From germline, CDR1 is MNHEY and CDR2 SMNVEV (reference sequence). CDR3 size: 16 residues. In nucleotides, the CDR3 is TGTGCCAGCAGTCGGGGGGGGACTAGCGGCACATTTGAGCAGTTCTTC. Translation gives CASSRGGTSGTFEQFF.

The V and J genes are TRBV9 and TRBJ1-3, with D maybe TRBD1 (6 bases). This CDR3 is 14 amino acids long. Germline lookup yields CDR1 SGDLS and CDR2 YYNGEE. The V gene lost 4 bases and the J gene lost 0 bases, with 8 bases spanning the gap. CDR3 nucleotides: TGTGCCAGCAGCCAGGGGTCCTCTGGAAACACCATATATTTT. It specifies CASSQGSSGNTIYF.

The rearrangement uses TRBV28 and TRBJ2-1; D is unclear. The CDR3 spans 13 residues. The ends were cut back, 6 bases at V and 5 bases at J, with 11 bases in the middle. Germline V gene lookup returns CDR1 MDHEN and CDR2 SYDVKM. The CDR3 sequence is CASSNPVDNEQFF. In DNA, the CDR3 is TGTGCCAGCAGCAACCCAGTGGACAATGAGCAGTTCTTC.

J is TRBJ2-1 and V is TRBV10-1, with D tentatively TRBD1 (6 bases). Trimming removed 4 bases at V and 9 bases at J, with 16 bases between. Germline V gives CDR1 WNHNN, CDR2 SYGVQD (reference sequence). The CDR3 consists of 14 residues. The DNA for the CDR3 is TGCGCCAGCAGTGTGATCCCGGAAGGGGGTGAGCAGTTCTTC. Translation: CASSVIPEGGEQFF.

This chain joins TRBV28 and TRBJ1-1, with TRBD1 matching over 7 bases. The J segment lost 5 bases and the V segment lost 5 bases, leaving 11 bases of the junction unmatched. The CDR3 length is 15 residues. CDR1 is MDHEN and CDR2 is SYDVKM in the germline V gene. The CDR3 sequence is CASSGSDRVGTEAFF. CDR3 nucleotides: TGTGCCAGCAGTGGCAGTGACAGGGTGGGGACTGAAGCTTTCTTT.

The V and J genes are TRBV11-2 and TRBJ2-1; 7 bases are shared with TRBD2. CDR1 and CDR2 from the germline V gene are SGHAT and FQNNGV. This CDR3 has 17 residues. Trimming cost V 5 bases and J 3 bases; bases outside gene matches: 13. CDR3: CASSPPLGREYYNEQFF. The CDR3 nucleotides read TGTGCCAGCAGCCCGCCTTTAGGGCGGGAGTACTACAATGAGCAGTTCTTC. The variable domain in full, with the rest retrieved from reference TRBV11-2 and TRBJ2-1, is EAGVAQSPRYKIIEKRQSVAFWCNPISGHATLYWYQQILGQGPKLLIQFQNNGVVDDSQLPKDRFSAERLKGVDSTLKIQPAKLEDSAVYLCASSPPLGREYYNEQFFGPGTRLTVL.

This clone was counted at least ten times. Written as DNA, the CDR3 is TGTGCCACCAGCAGAGATAAAGCGGGTACTGAAGCTTTCTTT. Amino acids: CATSRDKAGTEAFF. The chain links TRBV15 to TRBJ1-1, with no clear D. The CDR3 loop spans 14 amino acids. Trimming left V 0 bases short and J 5 bases short, with 10 bases between. The germline gives CDR1 LNHNV, CDR2 YYDKDF (reference sequence).

The rearrangement links TRBV27 to TRBJ1-1, with D tentatively TRBD1 (6 bases). Germline V gene data show CDR1 as MNHEY and CDR2 as SMNVEV (reference sequence). The CDR3 spans 12 residues. Trimming removed 8 bases from V and 5 bases from J, with 12 bases in between. CDR3 nucleotide sequence: TGTGCCAGCGGTACAGGGTGGACTGAAGCTTTCTTT. This encodes CASGTGWTEAFF.

The chain carries TRBV6-1 and TRBJ2-1, with D tentatively TRBD2 (5 bases). CDR3 length: 13 residues. Germline values: CDR1 MNHNS, CDR2 SASEGT. CDR3 residues: CALLVYSYNEQFF. The CDR3, as DNA: TGTGCGCTACTAGTTTACTCCTACAATGAGCAGTTCTTC.

The chain employs TRBV20-1 and TRBJ2-1; D not resolved. Germline CDR1 is DFQATT and CDR2 is SNEGSKA (reference sequence). Trimming removed 3 bases from V and 5 bases from J, with 5 bases in between. The CDR3 extends over 11 amino acids. Here the CDR3 reads CSASFHNEQFF. The CDR3 bases are TGCAGTGCTAGTTTCCACAATGAGCAGTTCTTC.